What follows is one TCR beta chain and its context. The sample comes from a study of blood T cell repertoires in COVID-19. As for the study in general: Spain, Italy and the United States supplied samples that represented acute and convalescent COVID-19. The analysed material was cDNA or gDNA that came from T cells, B-cell-depleted T cells, or PBMCs.

This CDR3 spans 14 amino acids. CDR1 is WSHSY and CDR2 is SAAADI in the germline V gene. J lost 2 bases, V lost 7 bases, and 8 bases had no gene match. In the authors' methods: Reference gene primer amplification in the assay estimated nucleated cell counts. Sequencing was performed with immunoSEQ multiplex PCR; in TCRdb, only in-frame clones are kept and a portion is missing. V, J and clone size reflect that table, while D and trimming were determined from the DNA. Altogether about 120,000 clones are present, roughly 87% being singletons, with the ten largest covering 5% to 7.5%. The TCR sequence derives from a man aged 80 or over with active or convalescent COVID-19. This chain links TRBV10-2 with TRBJ2-7, with 7 bases that match TRBD2. Sample: peripheral blood. The CDR3 DNA follows: TGCGCCAGCAATCTCGCGGGGGAAGCCTACGAGCAGTACTTC. Its protein product is CASNLAGEAYEQYF.